This T cell receptor (beta chain) was obtained from a study of cytomegalovirus exposure and HLA in healthy donors (dated by TCRdb to 2017 to 2019). Study-wide context: In an earlier analysis of under 600 of the donors, 276 Gb of sequence data and 117 million unique TCR beta sequences from 180 million or so T cells were reported. Four to six DR-DQ haplotypes were handled as single units for association and clustering, since linkage in the cohort was strong. The study combined high-throughput TCR immunosequencing, statistical association of individual TCRs with disease status, and machine learning to predict cytomegalovirus infection status. On average, 235,054 unique TCR beta nucleotide sequences were sequenced per donor among fewer than 500 genotyped donors of the cohort, with around 19% of those sequences being non-productive. An early release that covered 640 HLA-typed donors contained around 330 gigabases of sequencing data and approximately 85 million unique TCR sequences. Both class I and class II loci were covered by HLA typing, at four-digit resolution. The study used immunosequencing to profile the T cell repertoires of approximately 690 subjects and linked those repertoires to cytomegalovirus serostatus. Rather than using new phenotypic data, the later analysis identified candidate immune exposures from TCR beta sequences and from how often those sequences occurred across donors. Donor age, sex, ethnicity and CMV serostatus were collected together with the repertoire data. In a later analysis, previously published TCR beta repertoires from 550 to 700 donors were re-analyzed and high-resolution HLA genotyping was added so that TCR occurrence patterns could be studied. Among the roughly 430 genotyped donors, around 81% belonged to the genetic ancestry cluster associated with self-reported Caucasian donors. Every repertoire in the discovery cohort had been generated on one and the same sequencing platform. The study aimed to test whether signatures of past pathogen exposure could be identified by cataloging public T cell receptors. Along with the approximately 670-subject first cohort, a separate validation cohort of over a hundred different subjects was used. A later genetic analysis took genome-wide SNP genotypes for about three fifths of the 666 donors and used that subset as a discovery cohort. Typing coverage varied by locus: roughly 629-630 donors for A, B, C, DRB1 and DQB1; under 550 for DQA1; around 610 for DPA1; roughly 450 for DPB1. In an earlier analysis of 500 to 650 of the donors, high-throughput TCR beta sequencing was used to judge whether each TCR beta V gene segment behaved as functional or pseudogenic.

Paper-wide results and their limitations: According to the authors, the approach could potentially be generalized to other disease states and immunological phenotypes. In a later analysis, HLA-associated TCR beta chains showed more clonal expansion and lower generation probabilities than non-associated chains that were equally common. The classifier was reported to diagnose cytomegalovirus status with high specificity and sensitivity in both the original cohort and the validation cohort. According to a later genetic analysis, donors in an Asian-associated ancestry cluster had fewer N-insertions in productive TCRs than the approximately 710-donor mean. Linkage disequilibrium might explain the correlated functional status among segregating V segments, but an unknown experimental factor could not be excluded. A group of highly shared sequence variants was considered likely to be a technical artifact of the sequencing pipeline. A further reported finding was that TCR beta sequences accurately predicted the HLA-A and HLA-B alleles for most subjects in the first cohort. The cohort was sequenced for TCR beta chains only, and without alpha or paired-chain data the features that could be detected were limited. Several of the top co-occurrence clusters appeared to be linked to parvovirus B19, influenza, CMV and Epstein-Barr virus, according to a later analysis. Presence/absence analyses assumed roughly uniform sequencing depth across donors, an assumption that may not hold. An association between a missense DCLRE1C variant and V-gene and J-gene trimming of TCR beta chains was found in a later genetic analysis and replicated in an independent cohort. Because HLA typing was unavailable for some donors at each locus, only the typed subset was used in association tests. In the study, around 150 TCR beta chains were listed as associated with cytomegalovirus. A few of the identified cytomegalovirus-associated TCR beta chains were confirmed in vitro to be specific for cytomegalovirus antigens. According to a later analysis, TCR association rates differed among HLA loci, with DRB1 alleles showing the most associated TCRs and HLA-C alleles showing the fewest. Because counts were too low, more than 15 rarely observed V segments, including chromosome 9 orphons, were excluded from the earlier analysis of several hundred of the donors. The only immune exposure information available for the cohort was CMV serostatus. Some IMGT-functional V segments, including TRBV6-2 and TRBV6-3, could not be distinguished by the 87-base-pair reads and were therefore excluded. According to a later analysis, most CMV-associated TCR beta chains appeared to be HLA-restricted, and the HLA associations seemed to be driven largely by CMV exposure. An earlier analysis of some 560 of the donors showed that most TCR beta V segments appeared in productive rearrangements either about 87% or about 30% of the time, which broadly matched IMGT annotations. In a later analysis, about 16,000 TCR beta sequences were associated with specific HLA alleles at a false discovery rate of 0.05. When HLA alleles, especially DR and DQ, strongly co-occurred, attributing TCR associations to individual alleles was difficult. Across donors, most TCR sequences were observed very rarely, whereas some public TCRs were present in many individuals.

Library creation used the immunoSEQ multiplex PCR assay. A mixture of 60 forward primers for TCR Vbeta segments and 13 reverse primers for TCR Jbeta segments was used in the multiplex PCR. The CDR3 region of rearranged TCR beta genes was amplified from genomic DNA with a multiplex PCR assay. The amplified TCR beta libraries were sequenced on the Illumina HiSeq System as 87-base-pair reads. Turning to the authors' computational methods: Across the 640 or so repertoires, a later analysis counted tens of millions of unique TCR beta chains, some 11 million of which were shared by at least two donors. Raw reads were error-corrected and collapsed into unique sequences with a nearest-neighbor algorithm that merged closely related sequences to remove PCR and sequencing errors. V, D and J gene segments were assigned by aligning CDR3 sequences to IMGT reference sequences. For a sequence to be retained, a match of at least six nucleotides was required to both a V gene segment and a J gene segment. Rearrangements were called productive when the CDR3 lacked stop codons and stayed in frame with V and J; all others were non-productive. Following IMGT convention, CDR3 was defined as the stretch from the second conserved V-encoded cysteine to the conserved J-encoded phenylalanine. Sequences without an unambiguous match to a single V gene segment were excluded from the earlier analysis of approximately 600 of the donors. An earlier analysis of fewer than 750 of the donors classified V segments as functional when productive rearrangements were above 56.7% and as segregating when the standard deviation between donors was above 5%. A statistical classification framework was developed to diagnose cytomegalovirus status using the catalog of TCR beta chain sequences. In a later analysis, V and J genes were assigned by comparing TCR nucleotide sequences against IMGT/GENE-DB human TR gene sequences. The TCRdist pipeline was used in a later analysis to assign CDR3 sequences and most-parsimonious VDJ recombination scenarios. A later analysis defined each TCR beta chain by its CDR3 amino acid sequence plus V-gene family, and excluded reads lacking a unique V-gene family. A later analysis removed 592 highly shared, low-generation-probability nucleotide sequences to deal with suspected cross-contamination and a sequencing artifact. A later analysis calculated a clonal expansion index for each public chain from normalized within-repertoire ranks of inferred template counts. In a later analysis, generation probabilities were computed using a VDJ recombination model fitted to out-of-frame rearrangements, and the results were checked against IGoR. In a later analysis, TCR-TCR, TCR-HLA and TCR-CMV co-occurrence was scored with hypergeometric tests, and a repertoire-size bias correction was applied to TCR pairs. In a later analysis, false discovery rates were estimated by permuting HLA or CMV assignments 20 times. In a later analysis, co-occurring TCRs were grouped with DBSCAN, and TCRdist sequence similarity was added when clustering was performed within HLA-allele-positive subsets. Repertoires with fewer than 30,000 or more than 120,000 public chains were left out of co-occurrence clustering, as were five repertoires with anomalous nucleotide sharing. TCRdb's version of the immuneACCESS table is confined to in-frame rearrangements and falls short of the full clone set. An unresolved V gene accounts for under half of the shortfall where checked; the remainder is of unknown origin. V and J calls and clone size follow that table, whereas D and trimming were derived from the DNA. Across this sample there are about 120,000 clones, with almost 85% seen only once. Around 1.5% of the sample is held by the ten biggest clonotypes.

The cohort was made up of 500 to 800 healthy bone marrow donors. At the time of sampling, all cohort members were nominally healthy, though unrecorded immune exposures were likely present. The donor was CMV seronegative and belonged to the group of 350 or so seronegative cohort members. Each donor provided a peripheral blood sample, and peripheral blood mononuclear cells were used for TCR beta sequencing. Genomic DNA extraction from the blood cell samples was performed with the Qiagen DNeasy Blood Extraction Kit. Points on this clone: Its antigen is not yet known. The sample holds no much larger clone one base away, and base qualities are not on file.

The germline V gene (reference sequence) gives CDR1 as PRHDT and CDR2 as FYEKMQ. The CDR3, cysteine through phenylalanine, is 14 amino acids long. Only CDR3 DNA remains: 42 bases, in frame from the first base. The trim is 3 bases for V and 0 bases for J, with a gap of 8 bases between the germline ends. The sequence derives from a young woman in good health and CMV-seronegative. The rearrangement combines TRBV13 with TRBJ1-2, with a weak D call of TRBD1 (6 bases match). Specimen: PBMCs. The CDR3 protein sequence reads: CASSLGASNYGYTF. The DNA is as follows: TGTGCCAGCAGCTTGGGGGCCTCTAACTATGGCTACACCTTC. With all but the CDR3 taken from the reference TRBV13 and TRBJ1-2 genes, the full variable domain is: AAGVIQSPRHLIKEKRETATLKCYPIPRHDTVYWYQQGPGQDPQFLISFYEKMQSDKGSIPDRFSAQQFSDYHSELNMSSLELGDSALYFCASSLGASNYGYTFGSGTRLTVV.